This T cell receptor beta chain was recovered during a study of Tregs in tolerant kidney transplant recipients (dated by TCRdb to between 2018 and 2021). For the study in its entirety: The transplants used related donors along with nonmyeloablative bone marrow transplantation, and in the human trials mixed chimerism was transient. Before combined kidney and bone marrow transplantation, this study identified donor-specific regulatory T cells using TCRbeta sequencing and then followed those same cells after transplant.

General conclusions and limits of the study: Because the PCR primers were changed over time for some patients, nucleotide-level comparison could not be performed across the samples from those patients. Biological reproducibility was not examined directly, but technical replication error appeared to be minimal. Donor-specific Treg expansion was found to exceed global Treg expansion in tolerant patients, suggesting antigen-driven rather than nonspecific expansion. Expanding Tregs with activated donor B cells appeared to identify the most biologically relevant and donor-specific TCRbeta repertoire. Because only a small number of patients were included, the study had limitations, and the results will need to be validated in larger populations as well as under other immunosuppression protocols.

Concerning this clone itself: Its antigen target is currently unknown. No much larger clone is present one base from it, and per-base qualities are unavailable.

Interpreted using the paper, the time point label stands for: blood sample drawn before combined kidney and bone marrow transplant. Thawed PBMCs were FACS-sorted into unstimulated Tregs (CD4+CD25+CD127-), CD4+ non-Tregs (CD4+CD25-), CD4 cells and CD8 cells. The patients were a few recipients of combined kidney and bone marrow transplants from the ITN036ST trial, and samples were available only from these trial subjects. Healthy control blood was processed by Ficoll density gradient to PBMCs and cryopreserved; patient PBMCs were collected before and after transplant. V loses 3 bases at its end and J loses 0 bases; junction bases beyond the gene matches: 5. The CDR3 starts with the cysteine, ends with the phenylalanine, and has 17 residues. The sequence is cut down to CDR3 DNA, 51 bases in frame from base 1. The germline V gene yields SGHAT for CDR1 and FQNNGV for CDR2. Genomic DNA was extracted from sorted cells with the QIAGEN DNeasy Blood and Tissue Kit for TCRbeta CDR3 sequencing. Through immunoSEQ, high-throughput TCRbeta CDR3 sequencing was done commercially, including PCR amplification with internal controls and bias correction. The study's own analysis went as follows. Unique productive TCRbeta sequences were defined by CDR3 nucleotide sequence where primers matched, otherwise by CDR3 amino acid sequence with Vbeta and Jbeta genes. Sorting error was corrected by removing sequences shared between sorted populations at a frequency ratio of 2:1 or less, and the remaining shared sequences were assigned to the higher population. Donor-reactive sequences were defined as at least 5-fold expanded in CFSE-low cells versus unstimulated cells, with frequency of at least 0.01% in CFSE-low cells. Jensen-Shannon divergence, calculated on the top 100 TCRbeta sequences ranked by frequency, was used to quantify repertoire divergence. For samples with multiple sequencing runs, sorting error was corrected separately for each run before the runs were pooled. As stored in TCRdb, this immuneACCESS dataset retains in-frame rearrangements with V and J assigned. A fraction of the clones does not appear; measured against another copy, unresolved V genes explain less than half of the discrepancy, and the remainder lacks a known reason. That table gives V, J and clone size, and the DNA gave D and trimming. Present in this sample are over 85,000 clones, roughly 93% of which were seen just once. Of the sample, 0.46% falls within the top ten clones.

The specimen comprised CD4+ T cells from blood, sampled before the transplant. The chain employs TRBV11-2 and TRBJ2-3, and 11 bases in between align with TRBD2. This TCR came from a human donor who received a combined kidney and bone marrow transplant. The CDR3 protein sequence reads: CASSFTSGGPSTDTQYF. The DNA reads as follows: TGTGCCAGCAGCTTTACTAGCGGGGGCCCTAGCACAGATACGCAGTATTTT.